The next 24 T cell receptor beta chains were all read from a single sample in a study of chemoradiotherapy in HPV16-positive cancers. Measured with immunoSEQ multiplex PCR; TCRdb has only the in-frame clones, and not every one. This sample yields around 62,000 clones, of which roughly 90% are seen a single time; 3.5% to 4.5% belongs to the top ten. This sample comprised blood, obtained from a patient who underwent chemoradiotherapy. The receptor set was obtained from a human donor with HPV-associated anogenital cancer.

This sequence joins TRBV29-1 and TRBJ1-4, with TRBD1 as a possible D gene (5 bases). The CDR3 runs 15 residues. The germline V gene has CDR1 SQVTM and CDR2 ANQGSEA. V was trimmed by 3 bases and J by 3 bases, leaving 14 bases between them. CDR3 amino acids: CSVEGWEGSNEKLFF. CDR3 DNA sequence: TGCAGCGTTGAGGGTTGGGAGGGGTCTAATGAAAAACTGTTTTTT.

The rearrangement uses TRBV10-1 and TRBJ1-2; 7 bases match TRBD1. This CDR3 comprises 14 residues. The ends lost 9 bases at V and 4 bases at J; junction bases unmatched: 11. Germline values: CDR1 WNHNN, CDR2 SYGVQD (reference sequence). DNA for the CDR3: TGCGCCAGTTCCCGGGACAGTGAGGGCTATGGCTACACCTTC. This translates into CASSRDSEGYGYTF.

The V and J genes are TRBV4-1 and TRBJ2-5; D might be TRBD1 or TRBD2, each matching 5 bases. The J call is doubtful: the DNA matches TRBJ2-7 better. The length of the CDR3 is 15 residues. Germline CDR1 MGHRA, CDR2 YSYEKL. As DNA, the CDR3 is TGCGCCAGCAGCGCCGCCACGGGGCCTCTTTACGAGCAGTACTTC. Amino acids: CASSAATGPLYEQYF.

This chain connects TRBV19 to TRBJ1-1; a possible D gene is TRBD1 (5 bases). Trimming removed 6 bases from V and 1 base from J, with 12 bases in between. There are 14 residues in the CDR3. The germline gives CDR1 LNHDA, CDR2 SQIVND (reference sequence). For the CDR3, the DNA is TGTGCCAGTAGGTCCGGGACCGAGAACACTGAAGCTTTCTTT. Translated: CASRSGTENTEAFF. Full variable domain (remainder filled in from reference TRBV19 and TRBJ1-1): DGGITQSPKYLFRKEGQNVTLSCEQNLNHDAMYWYRQDPGQGLRLIYYSQIVNDFQKGDIAEGYSVSREKKESFPLTVTSAQKNPTAFYLCASRSGTENTEAFFGQGTRLTVV.

The gene calls are TRBV5-1 and TRBJ2-5, with D possibly TRBD2 on 5 matching bases. Trimming stripped 1 base from V and 5 bases from J, with 12 bases between. Per the germline V gene, CDR1 is SGHRS and CDR2 is YFSETQ. CDR3 length: 14 residues. The CDR3 region is CASSLIGRRETQYF. The CDR3 DNA sequence: TGCGCCAGCAGCTTGATTGGTCGGAGGGAGACCCAGTACTTC.

The chain joins TRBV6-5 to TRBJ1-1; D is unresolved. Germline-derived CDR1 and CDR2 are MNHEY and SVGAGI. V lost 2 bases and J 7 bases, leaving 14 bases between the germline ends. The CDR3 is 14 amino acids. The CDR3 is CASSYRIAASEAFF. As DNA, the CDR3 is TGTGCCAGCAGTTACCGAATAGCGGCCAGTGAAGCTTTCTTT.

This chain uses TRBV27 with TRBJ2-3; D gene unclear. CDR1 and CDR2 from the germline V gene are MNHEY and SMNVEV (reference sequence). CDR3 length equals 14 residues. The V gene lost 3 bases and the J gene lost 0 bases, with 7 bases spanning the gap. CDR3 residues: CASSFTGSTDTQYF. CDR3 in DNA: TGTGCCAGCAGTTTCACGGGCAGCACAGATACGCAGTATTTT.

V gene TRBV6-5 combines with J gene TRBJ1-2, with D maybe TRBD1 (6 bases). Trimming took 0 bases from V and 6 from J, leaving 14 bases between them. The V gene's germline CDR1 is MNHEY and CDR2 SVGAGI. The CDR3 loop spans 15 amino acids. The CDR3 coding sequence is TGTGCCAGCAGTTACTCAAACCGGGACAAGGATGGCTACACCTTC. Translated, it gives CASSYSNRDKDGYTF.

The V call is TRBV4-1, the J call TRBJ2-5; no firm D call. Trimming removed 1 base at V and 3 bases at J, with 6 bases between. There are 13 residues in the CDR3. Germline CDR1 is MGHRA and CDR2 is YSYEKL. CDR3 amino acids: CASSQVWEETQYF. Written as DNA, the CDR3 is TGCGCCAGCAGCCAAGTGTGGGAAGAGACCCAGTACTTC.

The chain carries TRBV28 and TRBJ2-5; 9 bases match TRBD1. This CDR3 comprises 14 residues. The germline V gene encodes CDR1 MDHEN and CDR2 SYDVKM. V shed 4 bases and J 1 base; nucleotides not matched to a gene: 1. The CDR3, as DNA: TGTGCCAGCAGTTGGGACAGGGTCCAAGAGACCCAGTACTTC. Amino acid sequence: CASSWDRVQETQYF.

The rearrangement uses TRBV19 and TRBJ2-2; D possibly corresponds to TRBD1 (5 bases). Per germline, CDR1 LNHDA and CDR2 SQIVND (reference sequence). Trimming pared 8 bases from V and 5 bases from J, leaving 18 bases between. The CDR3 loop spans 15 amino acids. The CDR3 DNA sequence: TGTGCCAGTTCCGCCTACAGGACCGTTACCGGGGAGCTGTTTTTT. This sequence encodes CASSAYRTVTGELFF. Variable domain in full (rest from reference TRBV19 and TRBJ2-2): DGGITQSPKYLFRKEGQNVTLSCEQNLNHDAMYWYRQDPGQGLRLIYYSQIVNDFQKGDIAEGYSVSREKKESFPLTVTSAQKNPTAFYLCASSAYRTVTGELFFGEGSRLTVL.

This chain joins TRBV9 and TRBJ2-7; 9 bases align to TRBD1. From germline, CDR1 is SGDLS and CDR2 YYNGEE. CDR3 length equals 14 residues. The J segment lost 4 bases and the V segment lost 4 bases, leaving 6 bases of the junction unmatched. CDR3 loop: CASSPGTGYYEQYF. CDR3 sequence (DNA): TGTGCCAGCAGCCCCGGGACAGGGTATTACGAGCAGTACTTC.

The rearrangement links TRBV2 to TRBJ1-1; TRBD1 agrees at 7 bases. This CDR3 region has 16 residues. The germline V gene encodes CDR1 SNHLY and CDR2 FYNNEI. Germline trimming cut 7 bases from V and 3 bases from J; bases unmatched to any gene: 14. Here the CDR3 DNA reads TGTGCCAGCAAAACCTCTAGGTGGCAGGGGGACACTGAAGCTTTCTTT. The encoded protein is CASKTSRWQGDTEAFF. Full variable domain (outside the CDR3, taken from reference TRBV2 and TRBJ1-1): EPEVTQTPSHQVTQMGQEVILRCVPISNHLYFYWYRQILGQKVEFLVSFYNNEISEKSEIFDDQFSVERPDGSNFTLKIRSTKLEDSAMYFCASKTSRWQGDTEAFFGQGTRLTVV.

As concerns this clone: The junction and the germline gene differ at one end; a read error may be behind it. J is TRBJ2-2 and V is TRBV7-3; D might be TRBD2 (7 bases). The CDR3 spans 18 residues. Germline V lookup: CDR1 SGHTA, CDR2 FQGTGA. CDR3: CASSITWGGESPTGELFF. The CDR3 bases are TGTGCCAGCAGCATAACCTGGGGGGGCGAATCCCCCACCGGGGAGCTGTTTTTT.

Notes on this clone: The junction departs from germline at one end; a sequencing error may be responsible. The chain couples TRBV6-1 to TRBJ1-4; 7 bases line up with TRBD1. This CDR3 is 13 amino acids long. Per the germline V gene, CDR1 is MNHNS and CDR2 is SASEGT. CDR3 DNA: TGTGCCATCAGTGGAGGGGGCAATGAAAAACTGTTTTTT. This codes for CAISGGGNEKLFF.

The J gene is TRBJ1-3, the V gene TRBV5-4; D gene ambiguous. Germline V gene lookup returns CDR1 SGHNT and CDR2 YYREEE (reference sequence). Trimming pared 4 bases from V and 0 bases from J, leaving 8 bases between. This CDR3 comprises 14 residues. In DNA, the CDR3 is TGTGCCAGCAGCAAGGAGGGCTCTGGAAACACCATATATTTT. This translates into CASSKEGSGNTIYF.

This clone was found once. Other DNA sequences in the same sample also yield this CDR3. The rearrangement uses TRBV27 and TRBJ1-1; unclear D gene. Trimming left V 3 bases short and J 0 bases short, with 8 bases between. There are 14 residues in the CDR3. Germline values: CDR1 MNHEY, CDR2 SMNVEV (reference sequence). CDR3 region: CASSLSGMNTEAFF. CDR3 nucleotide sequence: TGTGCCAGCAGTTTGTCAGGTATGAACACTGAAGCTTTCTTT.

This clone was recorded once. The chain has TRBV5-6 and TRBJ2-7; no clear D gene. V was pared by 2 bases and J by 10 bases, with 19 bases between. Germline values: CDR1 SGHDT, CDR2 YYEEEE. CDR3 size: 14 residues. The CDR3 here is CASSFSDEPLRQYF. For the CDR3, the DNA is TGTGCCAGCAGCTTTTCAGACGAACCCCTCCGCCAGTACTTC. Combining the CDR3 with reference TRBV5-6 and TRBJ2-7 gives the whole variable domain DAGVTQSPTHLIKTRGQQVTLRCSPKSGHDTVSWYQQALGQGPQFIFQYYEEEERQRGNFPDRFSGHQFPNYSSELNVNALLLGDSALYLCASSFSDEPLRQYFGPGTRLTVT.

The chain combines TRBV7-2 with TRBJ1-2, with 7 bases that match TRBD1. Trimming removed 5 bases from V and 2 bases from J; junction bases left unmatched: 2. CDR1 is SGHTA and CDR2 is FQGNSA in the germline V gene. The CDR3 is 13 amino acids. The CDR3 spells CASSPGQNYGYTF. DNA for the CDR3: TGTGCCAGCAGCCCGGGACAGAACTATGGCTACACCTTC.

The chain is built from TRBV6-5 and TRBJ2-7; the D call may be TRBD1 or TRBD2 (5 bases each). Trimming removed 6 bases from V and 7 bases from J, with 10 bases in between. Looked up from germline, CDR1 is MNHEY and CDR2 is SVGAGI. This CDR3 spans 11 amino acids. The CDR3 bases are TGTGCCAGCAGCCCTGGGGGAGAGCAGTACTTC. Translating gives CASSPGGEQYF.

V and J are TRBV19 and TRBJ1-5; D is perhaps TRBD1 (5 bases). Trimming took off 3 bases at V and 7 bases at J, with 13 bases between the two ends. In germline, CDR1 is LNHDA, CDR2 SQIVND (reference sequence). The CDR3 sequence is 14 residues long. CDR3 sequence: CASSMVGDGQPQHF. The CDR3 nucleotides read TGTGCCAGTAGTATGGTGGGGGACGGACAGCCCCAGCATTTT.

In this sample, this clone turned up once. This rearrangement joins TRBV18 to TRBJ2-7; D not certain. This CDR3 has 13 residues. Germline-derived CDR1 and CDR2 are KGHSH and LQKENI. Trimming shortened V by 3 bases and J by 4 bases, and 10 bases separated the two germline ends. The DNA of the CDR3 is TGTGCCAGCTCACCGAGGCAGGAGTACGAGCAGTACTTC. Translating gives CASSPRQEYEQYF. The full variable domain, rest sourced from reference TRBV18 and TRBJ2-7, is NAGVMQNPRHLVRRRGQEARLRCSPMKGHSHVYWYRQLPEEGLKFMVYLQKENIIDESGMPKERFSAEFPKEGPSILRIQQVVRGDSAAYFCASSPRQEYEQYFGPGTRLTVT.

The chain carries TRBV2 and TRBJ2-3; D assignment may be TRBD1 or TRBD2 (6 bases each). V was shortened by 5 bases and J by 3 bases, with 21 bases between the two germline ends. Germline V gene lookup returns CDR1 SNHLY and CDR2 FYNNEI. The CDR3 contains 17 residues. The CDR3 loop reads CASSPVWGAARTDTQYF. DNA for the CDR3: TGTGCCAGCAGTCCGGTGTGGGGGGCAGCCAGAACAGATACGCAGTATTTT.

This clone was observed once. This chain links TRBV14 with TRBJ2-7; 7 nucleotides line up with TRBD1. This CDR3 has 15 amino acids. Germline V CDR1 and CDR2: SGHDN, FVKESK. The V gene end was trimmed by 2 bases and the J gene end by 3 bases; junction bases not matched to a gene: 7. Written as DNA, the CDR3 is TGTGCCAGCAGCCAAACAGGGGTGGGGATCTACGAGCAGTACTTC. Translation: CASSQTGVGIYEQYF.